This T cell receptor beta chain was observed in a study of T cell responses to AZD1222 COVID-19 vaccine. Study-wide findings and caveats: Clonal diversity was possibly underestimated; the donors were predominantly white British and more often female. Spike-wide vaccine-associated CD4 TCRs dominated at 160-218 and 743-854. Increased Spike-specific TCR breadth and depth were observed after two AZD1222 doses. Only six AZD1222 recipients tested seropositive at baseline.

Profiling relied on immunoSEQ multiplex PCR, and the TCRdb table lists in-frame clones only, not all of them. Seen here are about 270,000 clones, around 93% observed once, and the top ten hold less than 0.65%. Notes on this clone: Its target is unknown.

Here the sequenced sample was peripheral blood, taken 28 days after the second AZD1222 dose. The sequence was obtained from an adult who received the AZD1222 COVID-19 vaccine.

Here the CDR3 DNA reads TGTGCTAGTGCCAAACAGGTCCCCGGGGAGCTGTTTTTT. Translated: CASAKQVPGELFF. The chain recombines TRBV12-5 with TRBJ2-2, with D possibly being TRBD1 (5 bases). Trimming left V 7 bases short and J 6 bases short, with 12 bases between. This CDR3 comprises 13 residues. Germline CDR1 and CDR2: LGHNT and FRNRAP.